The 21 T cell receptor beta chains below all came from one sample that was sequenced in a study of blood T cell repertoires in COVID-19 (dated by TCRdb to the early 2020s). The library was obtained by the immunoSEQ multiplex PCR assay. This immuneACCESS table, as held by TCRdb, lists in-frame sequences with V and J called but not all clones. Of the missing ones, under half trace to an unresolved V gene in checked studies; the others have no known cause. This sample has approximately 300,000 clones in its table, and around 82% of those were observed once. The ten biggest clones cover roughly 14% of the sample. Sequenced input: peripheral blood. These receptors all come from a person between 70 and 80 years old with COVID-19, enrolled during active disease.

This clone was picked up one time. CDR3 sequence: CASSRKGLRYGYTF. The CDR3 DNA sequence: TGTGCCAGCAGCCGAAAGGGACTGAGGTATGGCTACACCTTC. V and J are TRBV3-1 (or the pseudogene TRBV3-2) and TRBJ1-2, with D possibly matching TRBD1 (5 bases). There are 14 residues in the CDR3. V gave up 4 bases and J gave up 5 bases, with 14 bases separating them. The germline CDR1 and CDR2 sequences are LGHDT and YNNKEL (reference sequence).

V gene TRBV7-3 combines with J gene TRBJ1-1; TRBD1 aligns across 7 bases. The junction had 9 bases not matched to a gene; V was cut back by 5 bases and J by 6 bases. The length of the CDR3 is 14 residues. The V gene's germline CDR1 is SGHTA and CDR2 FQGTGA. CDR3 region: CASSLTGDGAEAFF. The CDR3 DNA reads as TGTGCCAGCAGCCTCACAGGGGATGGGGCTGAAGCTTTCTTT.

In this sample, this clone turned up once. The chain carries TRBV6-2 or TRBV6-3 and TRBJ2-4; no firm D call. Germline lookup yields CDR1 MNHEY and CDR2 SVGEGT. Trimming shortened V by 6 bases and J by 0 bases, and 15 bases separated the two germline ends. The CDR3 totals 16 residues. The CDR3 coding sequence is TGTGCCAGCAGCCAGGCTAGTAATCTAGCCAAAAACATTCAGTACTTC. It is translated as CASSQASNLAKNIQYF.

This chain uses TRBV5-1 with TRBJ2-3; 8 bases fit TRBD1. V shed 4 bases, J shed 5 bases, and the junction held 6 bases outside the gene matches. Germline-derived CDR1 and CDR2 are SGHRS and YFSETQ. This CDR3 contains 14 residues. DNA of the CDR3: TGCGCCAGCAGCCCCCGGACAGGGTTAGATACGCAGTATTTT. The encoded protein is CASSPRTGLDTQYF.

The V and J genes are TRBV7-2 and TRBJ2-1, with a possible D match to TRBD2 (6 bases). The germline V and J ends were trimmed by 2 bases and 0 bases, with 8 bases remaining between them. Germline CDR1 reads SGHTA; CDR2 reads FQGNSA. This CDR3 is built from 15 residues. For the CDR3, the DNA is TGTGCCAGCAGCTTAACCGGGGGCTCCTACAATGAGCAGTTCTTC. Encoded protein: CASSLTGGSYNEQFF.

CDR3 coding DNA: TGTGCCAGCAGCCAAGGCGGGAACCAAGAGACCCAGTACTTC. Translation gives CASSQGGNQETQYF. The chain is built from TRBV6-6 and TRBJ2-5; perhaps TRBD2 as D (6 bases). Trimming left V 6 bases short and J 0 bases short, with 11 bases between. Germline lookup yields CDR1 MNHNY and CDR2 SVGAGI (reference sequence). This CDR3 has 14 amino acids.

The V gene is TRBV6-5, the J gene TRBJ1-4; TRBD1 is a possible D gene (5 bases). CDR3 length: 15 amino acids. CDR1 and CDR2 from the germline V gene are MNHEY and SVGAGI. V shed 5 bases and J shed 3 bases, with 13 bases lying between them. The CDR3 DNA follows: TGTGCCAGCAGTCTCCAGGGTTACGCTAATGAAAAACTGTTTTTT. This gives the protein CASSLQGYANEKLFF.

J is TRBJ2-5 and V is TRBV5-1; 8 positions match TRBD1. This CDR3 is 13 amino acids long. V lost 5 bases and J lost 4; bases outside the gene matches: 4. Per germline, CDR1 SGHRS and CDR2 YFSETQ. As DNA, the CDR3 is TGCGCCAGCAGACAGGGGGGAGGAGAGACCCAGTACTTC. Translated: CASRQGGGETQYF.

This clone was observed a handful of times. CDR3 bases: TGTGCCAGCAGCCAAAGCACTAACTATGGCTACACCTTC. It codes for CASSQSTNYGYTF. The V gene is TRBV14, the J gene TRBJ1-2; D remains ambiguous. V lost 2 bases to trimming and J lost 0 bases, with 4 bases between them. Germline V lookup: CDR1 SGHDN, CDR2 FVKESK. The CDR3 length is 13 residues.

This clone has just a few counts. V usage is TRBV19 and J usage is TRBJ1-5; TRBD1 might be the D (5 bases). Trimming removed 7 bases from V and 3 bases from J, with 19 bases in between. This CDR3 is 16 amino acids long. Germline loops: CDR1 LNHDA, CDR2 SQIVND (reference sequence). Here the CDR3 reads CASTTEGRGYNQPQHF. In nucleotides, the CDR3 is TGTGCCAGTACCACAGAGGGGCGGGGGTACAATCAGCCCCAGCATTTT. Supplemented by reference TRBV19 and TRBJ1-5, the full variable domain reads DGGITQSPKYLFRKEGQNVTLSCEQNLNHDAMYWYRQDPGQGLRLIYYSQIVNDFQKGDIAEGYSVSREKKESFPLTVTSAQKNPTAFYLCASTTEGRGYNQPQHFGDGTRLSIL.

DNA of the CDR3: TGTGCCAGCAGCCTCCGGACAGGGGGATTCGGAAACACCATATATTTT. It yields the protein CASSLRTGGFGNTIYF. V is TRBV9 and J is TRBJ1-3; 10 nucleotides line up with TRBD1. V dropped 4 bases and J dropped 4; count of bases not matched to a gene: 8. The germline V gene encodes CDR1 SGDLS and CDR2 YYNGEE. The CDR3 has 16 amino acids.

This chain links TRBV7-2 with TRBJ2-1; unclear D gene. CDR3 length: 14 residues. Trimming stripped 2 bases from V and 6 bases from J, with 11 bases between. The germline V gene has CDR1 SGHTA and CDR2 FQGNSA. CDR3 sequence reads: CASSLNPLPNEQFF. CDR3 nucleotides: TGTGCCAGCAGCTTAAACCCACTCCCCAATGAGCAGTTCTTC.

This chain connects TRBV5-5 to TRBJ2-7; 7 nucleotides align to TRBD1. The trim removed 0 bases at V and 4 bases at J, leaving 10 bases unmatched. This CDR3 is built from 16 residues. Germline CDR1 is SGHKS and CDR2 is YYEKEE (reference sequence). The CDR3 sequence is CASSLGPDRVLYEQYF. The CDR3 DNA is TGTGCCAGCAGCTTGGGACCCGACAGGGTTTTGTACGAGCAGTACTTC. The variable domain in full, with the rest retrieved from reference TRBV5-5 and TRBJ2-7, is DAGVTQSPTHLIKTRGQQVTLRCSPISGHKSVSWYQQVLGQGPQFIFQYYEKEERGRGNFPDRFSARQFPNYSSELNVNALLLGDSALYLCASSLGPDRVLYEQYFGPGTRLTVT.

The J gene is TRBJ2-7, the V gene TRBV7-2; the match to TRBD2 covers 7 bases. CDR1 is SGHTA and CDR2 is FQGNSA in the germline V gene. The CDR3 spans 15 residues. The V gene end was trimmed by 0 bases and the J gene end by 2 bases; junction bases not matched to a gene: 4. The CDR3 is CASSLAGGLAYEQYF. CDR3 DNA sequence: TGTGCCAGCAGCTTAGCGGGAGGGCTGGCCTACGAGCAGTACTTC.

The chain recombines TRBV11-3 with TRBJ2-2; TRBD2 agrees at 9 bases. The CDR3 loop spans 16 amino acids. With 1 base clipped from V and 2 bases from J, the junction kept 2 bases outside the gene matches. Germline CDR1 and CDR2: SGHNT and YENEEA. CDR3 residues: CASSLGSGSNTGELFF. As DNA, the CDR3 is TGTGCCAGCAGCTTAGGTAGCGGGAGTAACACCGGGGAGCTGTTTTTT.

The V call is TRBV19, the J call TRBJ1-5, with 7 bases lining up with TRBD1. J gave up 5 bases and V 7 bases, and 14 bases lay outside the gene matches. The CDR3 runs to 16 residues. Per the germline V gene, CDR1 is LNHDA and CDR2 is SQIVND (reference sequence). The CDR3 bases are TGTGCCAGTACCAGACAGGGTCGGGAATTCGATCAGCCCCAGCATTTT. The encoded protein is CASTRQGREFDQPQHF.

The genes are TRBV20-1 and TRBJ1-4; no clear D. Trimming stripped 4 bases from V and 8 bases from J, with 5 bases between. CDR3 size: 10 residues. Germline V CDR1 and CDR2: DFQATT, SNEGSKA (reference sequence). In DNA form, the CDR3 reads TGCAGTGCTATGAGGGAAAAACTGTTTTTT. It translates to CSAMREKLFF.

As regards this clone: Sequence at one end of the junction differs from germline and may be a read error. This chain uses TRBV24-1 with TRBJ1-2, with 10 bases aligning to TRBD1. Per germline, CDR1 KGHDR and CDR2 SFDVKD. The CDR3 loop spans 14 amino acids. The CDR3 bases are TGTGCCACCAGTGACTTCTCTACGGGACAGGGGAGCTCCTTC. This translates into CATSDFSTGQGSSF.

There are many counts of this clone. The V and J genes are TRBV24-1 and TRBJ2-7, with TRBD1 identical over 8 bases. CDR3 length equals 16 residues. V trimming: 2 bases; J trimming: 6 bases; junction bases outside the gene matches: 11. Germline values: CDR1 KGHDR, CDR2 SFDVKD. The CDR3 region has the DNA TGTGCCACCAGTGATTCTCCGACAGGGGATCCTAGCGAGCAGTACTTC. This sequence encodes CATSDSPTGDPSEQYF.

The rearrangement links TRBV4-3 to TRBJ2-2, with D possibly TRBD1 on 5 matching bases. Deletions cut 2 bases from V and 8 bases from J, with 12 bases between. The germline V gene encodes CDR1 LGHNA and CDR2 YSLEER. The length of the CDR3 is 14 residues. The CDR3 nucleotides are TGCGCCAGCAGCCAATGGGTCCAGGGAGGGGAGCTGTTTTTT. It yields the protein CASSQWVQGGELFF.

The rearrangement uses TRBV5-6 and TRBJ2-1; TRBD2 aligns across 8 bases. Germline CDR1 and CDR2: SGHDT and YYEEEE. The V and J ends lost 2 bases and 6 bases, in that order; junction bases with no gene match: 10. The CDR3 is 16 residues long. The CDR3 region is CASSFAPNRGGNEQFF. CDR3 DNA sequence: TGTGCCAGCAGCTTTGCGCCGAACCGGGGGGGCAATGAGCAGTTCTTC.